A selection of T cell receptor beta chains follows, all from one sample in a study of cytomegalovirus exposure and HLA in healthy donors. Generated by immunoSEQ multiplex PCR, the TCRdb table keeps only in-frame clones and is missing some. This table lists 140,000 to 150,000 clones. The sequenced sample consisted of PBMCs. Receptors originate from a male donor in good health and CMV-seronegative. Both conserved end residues are part of each CDR3. The D gene is left open where the match is weak.

TRBV18,TRBJ1-1,.,CASSPGGSNTEAFF,TGTGCCAGCTCACCCGGGGGGTCAAACACTGAAGCTTTCTTT
TRBV27,TRBJ2-2,TRBD1,CASSSGTGADGELFF,TGTGCCAGCAGTTCAGGGACAGGGGCAGACGGGGAGCTGTTTTTT
TRBV27,TRBJ2-1,TRBD1,CASRSLGQGKNEQFF,TGTGCCAGCAGATCACTAGGACAGGGGAAAAATGAGCAGTTCTTC
TRBV7-8,TRBJ2-7,.,CASTARERSSYEQYF,TGTGCCAGCACCGCCCGGGAGAGGAGCTCCTACGAGCAGTACTTC
TRBV7-2,TRBJ2-2,TRBD2,CASSLRGENTGELFF,TGTGCCAGCAGCTTACGGGGGGAGAACACCGGGGAGCTGTTTTTT
TRBV18,TRBJ1-1,TRBD1,CASSPTGDTEAFF,TGTGCCAGCTCACCGACAGGGGACACTGAAGCTTTCTTT
TRBV7-8,TRBJ2-1,TRBD1,CASSEPGQSSYNEQFF,TGTGCCAGCAGCGAACCGGGACAGTCCTCCTACAATGAGCAGTTCTTC
TRBV7-6,TRBJ1-3,.,CASSLAALGNTIYF,TGTGCCAGCAGCTTAGCGGCATTAGGAAACACCATATATTTT
TRBV5-4,TRBJ2-1,TRBD2,CASSSGLAGYSSYNEQFF,TGTGCCAGCAGCTCGGGACTAGCGGGGTATAGCTCCTACAATGAGCAGTTCTTC
TRBV6-5,TRBJ1-6,.,CASSYTGTGNSPLHF,TGTGCCAGCAGTTACACAGGGACGGGAAATTCACCCCTCCACTTT
TRBV30,TRBJ2-3,.,CERPDLADSTDTQYF,TGCGAACGGCCCGATTTAGCGGACAGCACAGATACGCAGTATTTT
TRBV29-1,TRBJ2-1,TRBD2,CSVLKGTRANEQFF,TGCAGCGTTCTGAAGGGGACTAGAGCCAATGAGCAGTTCTTC
TRBV7-2,TRBJ2-7,TRBD1,CASSFTGASSYEQYF,TGTGCCAGCAGCTTCACAGGGGCTAGCTCCTACGAGCAGTACTTC
TRBV27,TRBJ1-1,.,CASRRTRQEMAKAFF,TGTGCCAGCAGACGGACGCGACAGGAGATGGCAAAAGCTTTCTTT
TRBV19,TRBJ2-7,.,CASMGAYEQYF,TGTGCCAGTATGGGCGCCTACGAGCAGTACTTC
TRBV18,TRBJ1-5,.,CASSPQGVEPQHF,TGTGCCAGCTCACCACAGGGAGTGGAGCCCCAGCATTTT
TRBV7-9,TRBJ1-2,TRBD1,CASSSPGPGQVHLYTF,TGTGCCAGCAGCTCCCCGGGACCGGGACAGGTTCACCTTTACACCTTC
TRBV25-1,TRBJ2-7,.,CASSEYTGIHNKYEQYF,TGTGCCAGCAGTGAATATACAGGTATACACAACAAATACGAGCAGTACTTC
TRBV6-1,TRBJ1-5,.,CASSERSGLRAEPRNPPQHF,TGTGCCAGCAGTGAACGGAGCGGATTGCGAGCAGAACCGCGCAATCCGCCCCAGCATTTT
TRBV9,TRBJ2-4,.,CASSETGRAENIQYF,TGTGCCAGCAGCGAAACAGGGCGCGCGGAAAACATTCAGTACTTC
TRBV30,TRBJ1-5,.,CAWSGQENQPQHF,TGTGCCTGGAGTGGACAGGAGAATCAGCCCCAGCATTTT
TRBV6-6,TRBJ2-7,TRBD1,CASTKGTGGLYEQYF,TGTGCCAGCACCAAAGGGACAGGGGGGCTCTACGAGCAGTACTTC
TRBV5-1,TRBJ2-2,.,CASSSTRPNTGELFF,TGCGCCAGCAGCTCGACTAGGCCGAACACCGGGGAGCTGTTTTTT
TRBV18,TRBJ2-7,TRBD1,CASSHDRGLDYEQYF,TGTGCCAGCTCACACGACAGGGGTTTAGACTACGAGCAGTACTTC
TRBV28,TRBJ1-5,.,CASSLTQGLGNQPQHF,TGTGCCAGCAGTCTGACCCAGGGGCTGGGCAATCAGCCCCAGCATTTT
TRBV7-9,TRBJ2-5,.,CASSLPGENQETQYF,TGTGCCAGCAGCTTGCCAGGGGAGAACCAAGAGACCCAGTACTTC
TRBV6-5,TRBJ1-4,.,CASSSEAGEREKLFF,TGTGCCAGCAGTTCAGAGGCAGGGGAGAGAGAAAAACTGTTTTTT
TRBV7-9,TRBJ2-3,TRBD2,CASSVIAGNTQYF,TGTGCCAGCAGCGTGATAGCGGGAAATACGCAGTATTTT
TRBV15,TRBJ2-5,.,CATSRQLQETQYF,TGTGCCACCAGCAGACAGTTGCAAGAGACCCAGTACTTC
TRBV10-3,TRBJ2-5,TRBD2,CAISGMGPSTSVVKTQYF,TGTGCCATCAGTGGGATGGGGCCTTCTACTAGCGTCGTGAAGACCCAGTACTTC
TRBV18,TRBJ1-5,.,CASSPGGGNQPQHF,TGTGCCAGCTCACCAGGGGGCGGCAATCAGCCCCAGCATTTT
TRBV6-5,TRBJ1-3,.,CASTSSGNTIYF,TGTGCCAGCACCAGCTCTGGAAACACCATATATTTT
TRBV7-7,TRBJ1-1,.,CASSPHGGTEAFF,TGTGCTAGCAGCCCCCATGGGGGGACTGAAGCTTTCTTT
TRBV5-1,TRBJ1-4,TRBD1,CASSLGTGGGNEKLFF,TGCGCCAGCAGCTTGGGGACAGGGGGAGGTAATGAAAAACTGTTTTTT
TRBV5-1,TRBJ1-1,.,CASSLARTGATEAFF,TGCGCCAGCAGCTTGGCCCGAACAGGTGCCACTGAAGCTTTCTTT
TRBV30,TRBJ2-3,.,CAWMGGFVTDTQYF,TGTGCCTGGATGGGGGGTTTTGTCACAGATACGCAGTATTTT
TRBV4-1,TRBJ2-3,TRBD2,CASSQDNSGRWDTQYF,TGCGCCAGCAGCCAAGATAATAGCGGGCGTTGGGATACGCAGTATTTT
TRBV6-5,TRBJ2-7,TRBD1,CASSYYQGAGEQYF,TGTGCCAGCAGTTATTATCAGGGGGCGGGGGAGCAGTACTTC
TRBV13,TRBJ2-1,.,CASSQRASYNEQFF,TGTGCCAGCAGCCAGCGCGCCTCCTACAATGAGCAGTTCTTC
TRBV7-2,TRBJ2-1,.,CASSLARYNEQFF,TGTGCCAGCAGCTTAGCGCGGTACAATGAGCAGTTCTTC
TRBV29-1,TRBJ1-2,.,CSVRTRARGYTF,TGCAGCGTTCGTACCAGGGCCCGAGGCTACACCTTC
TRBV28,TRBJ1-2,.,CASSLMAQGHGYTF,TGTGCCAGCAGTCTCATGGCACAGGGCCATGGCTACACCTTC
TRBV25-1,TRBJ1-4,.,CASSDRLINEKLFF,TGTGCCAGCAGTGACCGGTTAATTAATGAAAAACTGTTTTTT
TRBV29-1,TRBJ2-2,.,CSVNERANTGELFF,TGCAGCGTAAATGAGCGGGCGAACACCGGGGAGCTGTTTTTT